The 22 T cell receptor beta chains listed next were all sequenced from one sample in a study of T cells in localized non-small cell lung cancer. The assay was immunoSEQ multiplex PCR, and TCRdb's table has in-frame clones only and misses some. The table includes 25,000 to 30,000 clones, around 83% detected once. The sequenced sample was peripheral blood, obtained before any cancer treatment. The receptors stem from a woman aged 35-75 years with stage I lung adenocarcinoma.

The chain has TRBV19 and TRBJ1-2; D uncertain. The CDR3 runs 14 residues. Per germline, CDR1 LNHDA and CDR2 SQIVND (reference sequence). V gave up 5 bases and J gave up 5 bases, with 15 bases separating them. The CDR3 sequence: CASSHGNPLYGYTF. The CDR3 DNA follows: TGTGCCAGTAGTCACGGGAACCCCCTATATGGCTACACCTTC.

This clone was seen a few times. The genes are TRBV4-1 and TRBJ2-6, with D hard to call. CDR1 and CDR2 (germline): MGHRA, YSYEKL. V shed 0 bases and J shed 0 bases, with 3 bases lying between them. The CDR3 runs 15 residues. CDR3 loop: CASSQDGSGANVLTF. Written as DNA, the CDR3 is TGCGCCAGCAGCCAAGATGGCTCTGGGGCCAACGTCCTGACTTTC.

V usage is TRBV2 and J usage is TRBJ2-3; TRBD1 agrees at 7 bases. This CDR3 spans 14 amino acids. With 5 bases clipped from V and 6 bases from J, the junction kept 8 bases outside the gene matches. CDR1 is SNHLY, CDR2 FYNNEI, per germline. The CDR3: CASSPDRAGDTQYF. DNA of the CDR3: TGTGCCAGCAGTCCCGACAGGGCAGGCGATACGCAGTATTTT.

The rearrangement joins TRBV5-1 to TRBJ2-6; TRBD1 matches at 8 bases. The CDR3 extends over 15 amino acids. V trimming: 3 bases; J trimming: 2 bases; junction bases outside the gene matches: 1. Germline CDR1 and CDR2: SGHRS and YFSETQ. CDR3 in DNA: TGCGCCAGCAGCTGGGGACAGGCTGGGGCCAACGTCCTGACTTTC. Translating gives CASSWGQAGANVLTF. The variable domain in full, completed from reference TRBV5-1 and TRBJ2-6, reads KAGVTQTPRYLIKTRGQQVTLSCSPISGHRSVSWYQQTPGQGLQFLFEYFSETQRNKGNFPGRFSGRQFSNSRSEMNVSTLELGDSALYLCASSWGQAGANVLTFGAGSRLTVL.

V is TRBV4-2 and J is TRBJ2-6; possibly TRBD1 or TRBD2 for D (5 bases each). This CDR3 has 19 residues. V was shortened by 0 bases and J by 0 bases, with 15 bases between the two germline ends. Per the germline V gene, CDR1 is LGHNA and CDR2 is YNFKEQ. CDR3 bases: TGTGCCAGCAGCCAAGATCCACAGGAGGTTCGCTCTGGGGCCAACGTCCTGACTTTC. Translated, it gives CASSQDPQEVRSGANVLTF.

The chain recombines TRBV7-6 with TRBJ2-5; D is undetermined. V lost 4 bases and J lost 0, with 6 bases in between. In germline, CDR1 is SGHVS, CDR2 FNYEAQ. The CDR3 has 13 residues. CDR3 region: CASSSENQETQYF. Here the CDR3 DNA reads TGTGCCAGCAGCTCCGAGAACCAAGAGACCCAGTACTTC.

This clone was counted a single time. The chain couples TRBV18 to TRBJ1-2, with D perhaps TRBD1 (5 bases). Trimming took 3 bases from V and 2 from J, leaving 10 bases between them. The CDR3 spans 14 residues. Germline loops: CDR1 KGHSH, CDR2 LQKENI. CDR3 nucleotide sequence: TGTGCCAGCTCACCGGGGGGGAACAACTATGGCTACACCTTC. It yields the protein CASSPGGNNYGYTF. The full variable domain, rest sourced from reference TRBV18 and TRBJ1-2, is NAGVMQNPRHLVRRRGQEARLRCSPMKGHSHVYWYRQLPEEGLKFMVYLQKENIIDESGMPKERFSAEFPKEGPSILRIQQVVRGDSAAYFCASSPGGNNYGYTFGSGTRLTVV.

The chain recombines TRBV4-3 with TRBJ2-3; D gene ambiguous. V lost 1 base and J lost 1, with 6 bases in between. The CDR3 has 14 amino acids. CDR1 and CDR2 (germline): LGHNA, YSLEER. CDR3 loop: CASSQGPGTDTQYF. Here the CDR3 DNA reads TGCGCCAGCAGCCAAGGACCTGGCACAGATACGCAGTATTTT.

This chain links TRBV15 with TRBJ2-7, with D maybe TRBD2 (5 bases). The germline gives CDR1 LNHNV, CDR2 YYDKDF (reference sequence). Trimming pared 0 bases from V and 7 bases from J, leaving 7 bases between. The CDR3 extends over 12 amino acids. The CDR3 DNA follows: TGTGCCACCAGCAGAGATACGGGGGAGCAGTACTTC. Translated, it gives CATSRDTGEQYF.

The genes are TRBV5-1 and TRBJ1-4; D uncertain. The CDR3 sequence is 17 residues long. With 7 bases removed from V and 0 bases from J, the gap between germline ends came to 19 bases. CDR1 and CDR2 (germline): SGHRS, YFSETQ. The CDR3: CASHTIPWLATNEKLFF. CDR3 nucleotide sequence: TGCGCCAGCCATACCATCCCATGGCTAGCAACTAATGAAAAACTGTTTTTT.

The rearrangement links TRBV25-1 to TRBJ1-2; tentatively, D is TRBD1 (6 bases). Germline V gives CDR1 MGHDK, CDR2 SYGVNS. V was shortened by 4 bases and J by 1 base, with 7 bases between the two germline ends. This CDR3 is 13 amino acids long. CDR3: CASSVDSNYGYTF. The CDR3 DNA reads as TGTGCCAGCAGTGTGGACAGTAACTATGGCTACACCTTC.

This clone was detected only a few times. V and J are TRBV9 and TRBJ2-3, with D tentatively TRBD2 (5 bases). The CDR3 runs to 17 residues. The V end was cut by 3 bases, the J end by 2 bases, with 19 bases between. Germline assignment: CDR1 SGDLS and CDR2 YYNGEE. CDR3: CASSAPPGSALTDTQYF. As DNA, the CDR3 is TGTGCCAGCAGCGCGCCCCCGGGGAGTGCTCTCACAGATACGCAGTATTTT. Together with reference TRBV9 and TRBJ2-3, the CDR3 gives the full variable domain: DSGVTQTPKHLITATGQRVTLRCSPRSGDLSVYWYQQSLDQGLQFLIQYYNGEERAKGNILERFSAQQFPDLHSELNLSSLELGDSALYFCASSAPPGSALTDTQYFGPGTRLTVL.

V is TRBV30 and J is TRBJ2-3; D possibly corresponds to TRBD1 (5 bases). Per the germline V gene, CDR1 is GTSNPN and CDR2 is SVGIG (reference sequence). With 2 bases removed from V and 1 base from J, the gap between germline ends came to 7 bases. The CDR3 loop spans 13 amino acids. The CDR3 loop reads CAWSTRGTDTQYF. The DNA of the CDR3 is TGTGCCTGGAGTACCAGGGGCACAGATACGCAGTATTTT.

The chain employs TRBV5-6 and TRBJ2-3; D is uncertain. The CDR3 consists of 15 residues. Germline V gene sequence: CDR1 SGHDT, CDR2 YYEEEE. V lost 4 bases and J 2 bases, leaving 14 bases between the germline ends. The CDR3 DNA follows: TGTGCCAGCAGCCTACCCGACCTGTACACAGATACGCAGTATTTT. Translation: CASSLPDLYTDTQYF.

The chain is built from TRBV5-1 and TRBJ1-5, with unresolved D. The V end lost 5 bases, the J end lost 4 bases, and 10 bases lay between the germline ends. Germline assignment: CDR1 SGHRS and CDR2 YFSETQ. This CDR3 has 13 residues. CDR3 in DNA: TGCGCCAGCAGTCTGGTCCCTAATCAGCCCCAGCATTTT. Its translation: CASSLVPNQPQHF.

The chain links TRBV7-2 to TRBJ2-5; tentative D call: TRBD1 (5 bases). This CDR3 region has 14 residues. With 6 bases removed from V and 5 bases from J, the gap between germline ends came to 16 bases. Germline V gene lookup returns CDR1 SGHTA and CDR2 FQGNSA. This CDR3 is CASRGQGSYETQYF. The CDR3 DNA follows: TGTGCCAGCAGAGGGCAGGGTTCCTATGAGACCCAGTACTTC.

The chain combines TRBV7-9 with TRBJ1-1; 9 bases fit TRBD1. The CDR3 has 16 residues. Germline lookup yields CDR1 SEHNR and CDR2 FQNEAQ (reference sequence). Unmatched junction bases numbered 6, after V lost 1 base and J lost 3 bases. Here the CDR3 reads CASSLGNRGRDTEAFF. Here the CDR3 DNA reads TGTGCCAGCAGCTTAGGGAACAGGGGGCGAGACACTGAAGCTTTCTTT.

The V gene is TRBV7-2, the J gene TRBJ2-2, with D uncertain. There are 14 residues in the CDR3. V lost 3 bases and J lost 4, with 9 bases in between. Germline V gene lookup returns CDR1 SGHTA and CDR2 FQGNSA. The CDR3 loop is CASSLGGATGELFF. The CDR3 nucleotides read TGTGCCAGCAGCTTGGGCGGAGCCACCGGGGAGCTGTTTTTT.

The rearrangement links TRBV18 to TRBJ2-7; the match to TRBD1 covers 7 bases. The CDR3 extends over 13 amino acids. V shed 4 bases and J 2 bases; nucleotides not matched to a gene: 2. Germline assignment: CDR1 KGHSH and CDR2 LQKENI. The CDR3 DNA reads TGTGCCAGCTCACGGACAGGTGCCTACGAGCAGTACTTC. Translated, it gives CASSRTGAYEQYF.

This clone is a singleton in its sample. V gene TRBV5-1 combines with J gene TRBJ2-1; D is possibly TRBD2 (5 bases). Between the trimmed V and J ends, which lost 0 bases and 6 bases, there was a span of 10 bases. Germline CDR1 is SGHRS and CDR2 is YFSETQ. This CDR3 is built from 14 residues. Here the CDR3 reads CASSLALAGNEQFF. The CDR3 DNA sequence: TGCGCCAGCAGCTTGGCCCTCGCGGGCAATGAGCAGTTCTTC.

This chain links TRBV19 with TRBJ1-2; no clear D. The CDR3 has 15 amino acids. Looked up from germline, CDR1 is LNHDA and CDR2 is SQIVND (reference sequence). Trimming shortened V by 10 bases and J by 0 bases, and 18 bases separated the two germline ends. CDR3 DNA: TGTGCCACTTCGATAGCAATATTGGCTAACTATGGCTACACCTTC. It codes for CATSIAILANYGYTF.

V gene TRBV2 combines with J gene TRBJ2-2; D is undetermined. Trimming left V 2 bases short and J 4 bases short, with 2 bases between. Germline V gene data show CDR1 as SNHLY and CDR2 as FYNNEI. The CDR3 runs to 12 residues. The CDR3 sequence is CASSEPTGELFF. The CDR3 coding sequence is TGTGCCAGCAGTGAACCCACCGGGGAGCTGTTTTTT.